This TCR beta chain was retrieved from a study of T cells in Graves' hyperthyroidism and ophthalmopathy. V lost 5 bases, J lost 9 bases, and 14 bases lay in between. In germline, CDR1 is SEHNR, CDR2 FQNEAQ (reference sequence). The CDR3 runs to 13 residues. Amplified TCR beta CDR3 regions came from RNA transcripts. Using the HTBI primer set, a first-round RT-PCR was run on the TCR CDR3. From the multiplex PCR reads, TCRdb called clonotypes with MiXCR, one entry per CDR3 protein. The sample has 300,000 to 400,000 distinct CDR3 sequences, around a sixth seen once. The TCR comes from a woman in her forties or fifties with Graves' hyperthyroidism. The sequencing sample was made of blood. The V call is TRBV7-9, the J call TRBJ2-1; D is uncertain. The chain's CDR3 is CASSGGVSLEQFF. The DNA of the CDR3 is TGTGCCAGCAGCGGTGGGGTAAGCCTTGAGCAGTTCTTC. The whole variable domain, remainder taken from reference TRBV7-9 and TRBJ2-1, is DTGVSQNPRHKITKRGQNVTFRCDPISEHNRLYWYRQTLGQGPEFLTYFQNEAQLEKSRLLSDRFSAERPKGSFSTLEIQRTEQGDSAMYLCASSGGVSLEQFFGPGTRLTVL.